What follows are 13 T cell receptor beta chains derived from one specimen sequenced in a study of cytomegalovirus exposure and HLA in healthy donors. The PCR used 60 Vbeta and 13 Jbeta primers. Libraries were prepared by immunoSEQ multiplex PCR; TCRdb keeps only in-frame clonotypes and omits some of them. The data show 70,000 to 95,000 clones, with roughly 75% seen just once and about 2.2% held by the top ten. Input material: PBMCs. These receptors originate from a man aged 35 to 55 in good health and CMV-seronegative.

This clone was seen only a few times. This chain uses TRBV10-3 with TRBJ2-2; 10 positions match TRBD1. The V gene end was trimmed by 8 bases and the J gene end by 5 bases; junction bases not matched to a gene: 5. This CDR3 contains 14 residues. Germline V gene sequence: CDR1 ENHRY, CDR2 SYGVKD. The CDR3 DNA is TGTGCCATCGGACAGGGGGAAGGTACCGGGGAGCTGTTTTTT. This encodes CAIGQGEGTGELFF.

The V call is TRBV30, the J call TRBJ1-1; D remains unclear. Looked up from germline, CDR1 is GTSNPN and CDR2 is SVGIG (reference sequence). The ends were cut back, 2 bases at V and 1 base at J, with 11 bases in the middle. This CDR3 contains 14 residues. DNA for the CDR3: TGTGCCTGGAGTCTCTCAACGAGGAACACTGAAGCTTTCTTT. Protein sequence: CAWSLSTRNTEAFF.

This chain connects TRBV25-1 to TRBJ2-6, with D uncertain. Germline assignment: CDR1 MGHDK and CDR2 SYGVNS. V was clipped by 7 bases and J by 0 bases, with 16 bases between them. The length of the CDR3 is 17 residues. This CDR3 is CASIPRPLISGANVLTF. The CDR3, as DNA: TGTGCCAGCATCCCCAGGCCACTCATCTCTGGGGCCAACGTCCTGACTTTC.

The count of this clone is one. The chain employs TRBV29-1 and TRBJ2-3, with 8 bases aligning to TRBD1. The CDR3 is made up of 13 amino acids. V gave up 4 bases and J gave up 2 bases; unmatched junction bases: 2. Germline V gene data show CDR1 as SQVTM and CDR2 as ANQGSEA. The chain's CDR3 is CSVGDRLTDTQYF. The CDR3 DNA follows: TGCAGCGTTGGGGACAGGCTCACAGATACGCAGTATTTT.

The gene calls are TRBV29-1 and TRBJ2-7, with TRBD2 matching 8 bases. Germline lookup yields CDR1 SQVTM and CDR2 ANQGSEA. With V trimmed by 3 bases and J by 6 bases, 4 bases remained unmatched. CDR3 length: 12 amino acids. This CDR3 reads CSVEKGLGEQYF. The CDR3 bases are TGCAGCGTTGAGAAGGGACTAGGCGAGCAGTACTTC.

The chain is built from TRBV28 and TRBJ1-5; 9 bases align to TRBD1. Germline V CDR1 and CDR2: MDHEN, SYDVKM. Trimming at V came to 3 bases and at J to 6 bases, leaving 6 bases not matched to a gene. This CDR3 comprises 15 residues. CDR3 sequence reads: CASSLYRGQGQPQHF. Here the CDR3 DNA reads TGTGCCAGCAGTTTGTACAGGGGGCAGGGTCAGCCCCAGCATTTT. Complete variable domain (other parts from reference TRBV28 and TRBJ1-5): DVKVTQSSRYLVKRTGEKVFLECVQDMDHENMFWYRQDPGLGLRLIYFSYDVKMKEKGDIPEGYSVSREKKERFSLILESASTNQTSMYLCASSLYRGQGQPQHFGDGTRLSIL.

The rearrangement uses TRBV29-1 and TRBJ1-3, with a weak D call TRBD1 (6 bases). Germline values: CDR1 SQVTM, CDR2 ANQGSEA. Trimming left V 6 bases short and J 2 bases short, with 11 bases between. The CDR3 is 13 residues long. CDR3 loop: CSVTGNPGNTIYF. The CDR3 DNA sequence: TGCAGCGTCACAGGGAACCCTGGAAACACCATATATTTT.

The chain combines TRBV7-3 with TRBJ2-7, with D uncertain. The germline V and J ends were trimmed by 2 bases and 6 bases, with 11 bases remaining between them. The germline gives CDR1 SGHTA, CDR2 FQGTGA. This CDR3 region has 13 residues. CDR3 DNA sequence: TGTGCCAGCAGCTTAGTACAGCAAGGCGAGCAGTACTTC. It translates to CASSLVQQGEQYF.

This sequence joins TRBV28 and TRBJ2-7; 11 nucleotides agree with TRBD2. V dropped 6 bases and J dropped 4; count of bases not matched to a gene: 8. Germline V gene data show CDR1 as MDHEN and CDR2 as SYDVKM. The CDR3 is 15 amino acids. The CDR3, as DNA: TGTGCCAGCAGCCTCCTAGCGGGAGGACGGTACGAGCAGTACTTC. Amino acid sequence: CASSLLAGGRYEQYF.

This sequence joins TRBV6-5 and TRBJ2-2; D remains ambiguous. V was shortened by 8 bases and J by 0 bases, with 7 bases between the two germline ends. The CDR3 length is 13 residues. Germline V lookup: CDR1 MNHEY, CDR2 SVGAGI. CDR3 region: CASLGANTGELFF. The CDR3, as DNA: TGTGCCAGCCTAGGCGCGAACACCGGGGAGCTGTTTTTT.

This rearrangement joins TRBV7-3 to TRBJ2-3; TRBD2 matches 13 bases. This CDR3 is built from 17 residues. Unmatched junction bases numbered 7, after V lost 1 base and J lost 6 bases. The germline V gene encodes CDR1 SGHTA and CDR2 FQGTGA. The CDR3 nucleotides are TGTGCCAGCAGCTTAAGGGGGAGGACTAGCGGGAGCGATACGCAGTATTTT. Amino acids: CASSLRGRTSGSDTQYF.

The rearrangement joins TRBV28 to TRBJ1-2; TRBD1 matches 8 bases. CDR3 size: 18 residues. The trim removed 3 bases at V and 4 bases at J, leaving 16 bases unmatched. Germline-derived CDR1 and CDR2 are MDHEN and SYDVKM. Written as DNA, the CDR3 is TGTGCCAGCAGTTTGATTTCGTCGACAGGGGACCATGTCTATGGCTACACCTTC. This gives the protein CASSLISSTGDHVYGYTF.

The chain employs TRBV11-2 and TRBJ2-1; 11 bases map to TRBD2. The germline gives CDR1 SGHAT, CDR2 FQNNGV. The V segment lost 1 base and the J segment 2 bases; nucleotides outside the gene matches: 7. This CDR3 has 18 residues. CDR3 sequence (DNA): TGTGCCAGCAGCTTAGGGACTAGCGGGCCTACCACCTACAATGAGCAGTTCTTC. The encoded protein is CASSLGTSGPTTYNEQFF.